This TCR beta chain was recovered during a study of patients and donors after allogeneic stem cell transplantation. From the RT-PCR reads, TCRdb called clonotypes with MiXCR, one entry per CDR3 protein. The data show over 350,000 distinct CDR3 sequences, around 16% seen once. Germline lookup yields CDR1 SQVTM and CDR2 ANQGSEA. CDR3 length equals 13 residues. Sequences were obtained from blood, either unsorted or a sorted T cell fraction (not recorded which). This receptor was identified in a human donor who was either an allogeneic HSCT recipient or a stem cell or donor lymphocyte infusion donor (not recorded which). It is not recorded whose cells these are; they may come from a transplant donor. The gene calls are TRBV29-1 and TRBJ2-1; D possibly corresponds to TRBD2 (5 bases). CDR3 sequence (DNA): TGCAGGTGCCGGGAACCTGTCGAAGGTGAGCAGTTCTTC. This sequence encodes CRCREPVEGEQFF.